Presented here are 21 T cell receptor beta chains from one specimen sequenced in a study of T cells in Graves' hyperthyroidism and ophthalmopathy. From RNA transcripts, TCR beta CDR3 regions were amplified. Initially, a first-round RT-PCR of the TCR CDR3 employed the HTBI primer set. A single record per CDR3 protein comes from TCRdb applying MiXCR to the multiplex PCR reads. The table lists about 52,000 distinct CDR3 sequences, about half of them singletons, with roughly 9.7% in the top ten. Specimen: blood. These receptors were obtained from a woman aged 50 to 60 with Graves' ophthalmopathy.

This clonotype was recorded many times. V gene TRBV6-5 combines with J gene TRBJ1-6; D perhaps matches TRBD1 (6 bases). The V end lost 0 bases, the J end lost 7 bases, and 10 bases lay between the germline ends. From germline, CDR1 is MNHEY and CDR2 SVGAGI. The CDR3 has 15 amino acids. The CDR3 sequence is CASSYSGGENSPLHF. The CDR3 DNA follows: TGTGCCAGCAGTTACTCAGGGGGGGAAAATTCACCCCTCCACTTT.

The chain combines TRBV29-1 with TRBJ2-7; D tentatively reads TRBD1 or TRBD2 (6 bases each). Between the trimmed V and J ends, which lost 8 bases and 10 bases, there was a span of 39 bases. Germline CDR1 is SQVTM and CDR2 is ANQGSEA. This CDR3 is 18 amino acids long. CDR3 amino acids: CSPRKRGPEDYPYEHQYF. The DNA of the CDR3 is TGCAGCCCACGAAAACGGGGGCCGGAGGACTACCCCTACGAGCATCAGTACTTC.

This clonotype was recorded at least ten times. The rearrangement uses TRBV5-1 and TRBJ2-2; D may be TRBD1 (7 bases). Germline V gives CDR1 SGHRS, CDR2 YFSETQ. This CDR3 comprises 15 residues. The V end lost 2 bases, the J end lost 6 bases, and 14 bases lay between the germline ends. The CDR3, as DNA: TGCGCCAGCAGCTTAGACACAGGGGAGGCCGGGGAGCTGTTTTTT. Its translation: CASSLDTGEAGELFF.

The CDR3 sequence is CASLRGRGFYEQYF. CDR3 in DNA: TGTGCCAGCCTGCGGGGCAGGGGGTTCTACGAGCAGTACTTC. The V call is TRBV2, the J call TRBJ2-7, with a tentative D call TRBD1 (7 bases). The germline V and J ends were trimmed by 8 bases and 3 bases, with 17 bases remaining between them. This CDR3 is 14 amino acids long. Germline V gene data show CDR1 as SNHLY and CDR2 as FYNNEI.

Only a few counts were recorded for this clonotype. The V gene is TRBV5-5, the J gene TRBJ2-5, with D maybe TRBD1 (6 bases). The germline V and J ends were trimmed by 5 bases and 3 bases, with 20 bases remaining between them. Germline V gene lookup returns CDR1 SGHKS and CDR2 YYEKEE (reference sequence). This CDR3 is 16 amino acids long. The CDR3 sequence: CASSWTGHRPEETQYF. CDR3 bases: TGTGCCAGCAGTTGGACGGGACACCGGCCCGAAGAGACCCAGTACTTC.

Comments on this clonotype: The CDR3 carries no conserved terminal phenylalanine or tryptophan, so it likely arises from a read error. Here the CDR3 reads CASSRGQGGRDEQYL. The CDR3 nucleotides read TGTGCCAGTAGTCGGGGACAGGGTGGCAGGGACGAGCAGTACCTC. The rearrangement joins TRBV19 to TRBJ2-7; 9 nucleotides agree with TRBD1. This CDR3 spans 15 amino acids. Germline values: CDR1 LNHDA, CDR2 SQIVND (reference sequence). Trimming took 5 bases from V and 5 from J; bases not matched to a gene: 10.

The chain uses TRBV4-2 and TRBJ1-5; D is unclear. Germline assignment: CDR1 LGHNA and CDR2 YNFKEQ. The CDR3 is made up of 11 amino acids. The V and J ends lost 0 bases and 7 bases respectively, with 1 base between them. The CDR3 protein is CASSQEQPQHF. The CDR3 nucleotides read TGTGCCAGCAGCCAAGAACAGCCCCAGCATTTT.

This clonotype was counted ten times or more. This chain uses TRBV20-1 with TRBJ2-7; 12 nucleotides align to TRBD2. The CDR3 is 19 amino acids. In germline, CDR1 is DFQATT, CDR2 SNEGSKA (reference sequence). The J segment lost 6 bases and the V segment lost 6 bases, leaving 24 bases of the junction unmatched. The CDR3 sequence: CSAAGDRTSGESLLREQYF. In DNA form, the CDR3 reads TGCAGTGCAGCCGGGGATCGGACTAGCGGGGAGTCCCTATTACGCGAGCAGTACTTC.

This clonotype has a count of ten or more. The chain is built from TRBV20-1 and TRBJ2-3, with a possible D match to TRBD2 (6 bases). Germline CDR1 and CDR2: DFQATT and SNEGSKA (reference sequence). The V end lost 0 bases, the J end lost 3 bases, and 16 bases lay between the germline ends. CDR3 length: 16 amino acids. The CDR3 DNA follows: TGCAGTGCTAGAGATCGGGAGTGGGGCGGAACAGATACGCAGTATTTT. Amino acid sequence: CSARDREWGGTDTQYF.

This clonotype was found many times. The gene calls are TRBV9 and TRBJ1-5, with TRBD1 matching 7 bases. CDR3 size: 14 residues. CDR1 is SGDLS and CDR2 is YYNGEE in the germline V gene. J gave up 4 bases and V 4 bases, and 5 bases lay outside the gene matches. Here the CDR3 DNA reads TGTGCCAGCAGCCGGGACAGCGGAAATCAGCCCCAGCATTTT. This encodes CASSRDSGNQPQHF.

V usage is TRBV7-3 and J usage is TRBJ2-1; the match to TRBD1 covers 8 bases. The CDR3 is 15 residues long. From germline, CDR1 is SGHTA and CDR2 FQGTGA. Trimming removed 0 bases from V and 2 bases from J; junction bases left unmatched: 0. The CDR3 coding sequence is TGTGCCAGCAGCTTAACGGGACAGGCCTACAATGAGCAGTTCTTC. Amino acids: CASSLTGQAYNEQFF.

In the case of this clonotype: The CDR3 ends on some other residue instead of the conserved phenylalanine or tryptophan, so this is likely a read error. This chain connects TRBV20-1 to TRBJ2-7; TRBD2 aligns across 7 bases. J was trimmed by 3 bases and V by 0 bases; bases with no gene match: 8. Germline CDR1 DFQATT, CDR2 SNEGSKA (reference sequence). This CDR3 is built from 15 residues. This chain's CDR3 is CSAREIGLADYEQYL. The CDR3 region has the DNA TGCAGTGCTAGAGAAATTGGGCTAGCGGACTACGAGCAGTACCTC.

This clonotype was seen at least ten times. The chain has TRBV11-2 and TRBJ2-7; 8 bases are a match to TRBD2. CDR1 SGHAT and CDR2 FQNNGV come from the germline V gene. V dropped 2 bases and J dropped 7; count of bases not matched to a gene: 4. The CDR3 has 13 residues. The CDR3 coding sequence is TGTGCCAGCAGCTTAACGGGAGGGAAGGAGCAGTACTTC. Its protein product is CASSLTGGKEQYF.

The chain recombines TRBV29-1 with TRBJ2-1, with TRBD1 as a possible D gene (6 bases). Germline CDR1 is SQVTM and CDR2 is ANQGSEA. The CDR3 contains 14 residues. V was clipped by 4 bases and J by 6 bases, with 16 bases between them. As DNA, the CDR3 is TGCAGCGTTGCATTGGTACAGGGCGGCAATGAGCAGTTCTTC. This codes for CSVALVQGGNEQFF.

This clonotype was counted at least ten times. The rearrangement links TRBV10-3 to TRBJ2-3; 7 bases line up with TRBD1. V trimming: 7 bases; J trimming: 5 bases; junction bases outside the gene matches: 12. The CDR3 has 15 amino acids. Germline CDR1 ENHRY, CDR2 SYGVKD. The DNA of the CDR3 is TGTGCCATCACCCCTGGACAGGCTCGGGGAGATACGCAGTATTTT. Translating it yields CAITPGQARGDTQYF.

This clonotype showed up many times. V and J are TRBV7-9 and TRBJ2-1; 7 positions agree with TRBD2. The CDR3 is 16 residues long. From germline, CDR1 is SEHNR and CDR2 FQNEAQ (reference sequence). Unmatched junction bases numbered 11, after V lost 5 bases and J lost 4 bases. The CDR3 sequence is CASSPTGTTLYNEQFF. The CDR3 DNA is TGTGCCAGCAGCCCTACCGGGACTACCTTGTACAATGAGCAGTTCTTC.

Regarding this clonotype: Being one base from a much bigger clone, this may be a read error. V usage is TRBV6-2 or TRBV6-3 and J usage is TRBJ2-1; 10 nucleotides line up with TRBD2. Germline V gives CDR1 MNHEY, CDR2 SVGEGT. CDR3 length equals 15 residues. The CDR3 coding sequence is TGTGCCAGCAGAACCGGGACTAGCGATTACAAAGAGCAGTTCTTC. Encoded protein: CASRTGTSDYKEQFF.

This clonotype was recorded many times. The chain joins TRBV7-8 to TRBJ2-7; 7 bases agree with TRBD2. Germline V lookup: CDR1 SGHVS, CDR2 FQNEAQ. J lost 3 bases, V lost 4 bases, and 6 bases had no gene match. The CDR3 loop spans 14 amino acids. The chain's CDR3 is CASSSAGGSYEQYF. CDR3 nucleotides: TGTGCCAGCAGCTCCGCCGGGGGGAGCTACGAGCAGTACTTC. The whole variable domain, filled in from reference TRBV7-8 and TRBJ2-7, reads GAGVSQSPRYKVAKRGQDVALRCDPISGHVSLFWYQQALGQGPEFLTYFQNEAQLDKSGLPSDRFFAERPEGSVSTLKIQRTQQEDSAVYLCASSSAGGSYEQYFGPGTRLTVT.

In its sample, this clonotype ranks as medium-sized. This chain connects TRBV10-3 to TRBJ2-7; the match to TRBD2 covers 7 bases. CDR1 and CDR2 (germline): ENHRY, SYGVKD. The CDR3 loop spans 14 amino acids. With V trimmed by 6 bases and J by 4 bases, 9 bases remained unmatched. CDR3 amino acids: CAISGAGAGYEQYF. CDR3 nucleotides: TGTGCCATCAGCGGCGCGGGAGCGGGTTACGAGCAGTACTTC.

This clonotype was recorded once. The chain combines TRBV19 with TRBJ2-5, with a possible D match to TRBD1 (6 bases). This CDR3 is built from 14 residues. V was shortened by 1 base and J by 9 bases, with 15 bases between the two germline ends. Germline V gene sequence: CDR1 LNHDA, CDR2 SQIVND (reference sequence). CDR3 DNA: TGTGCCAGTAGTATAGGGACAGTAAATCAGCCCCAGTACTTC. It codes for CASSIGTVNQPQYF.

This clonotype was recorded many times. The rearrangement joins TRBV20-1 to TRBJ2-7; TRBD2 is a possible D gene (5 bases). Trimming removed 6 bases at V and 6 bases at J, with 15 bases between. This CDR3 has 12 residues. Germline loops: CDR1 DFQATT, CDR2 SNEGSKA (reference sequence). CDR3 coding DNA: TGCAGTGCCACCCCGGGGTGGGGCGAGCAGTACTTC. This sequence encodes CSATPGWGEQYF.